The 32 T cell receptor beta chains below all came from one sample that was sequenced in a study of T cells in Graves' hyperthyroidism and ophthalmopathy (dated by TCRdb to the late 2010s). Library creation used multiplex PCR. Instrument used: Illumina HiSeq 2000. The TCR beta CDR3 regions were amplified from RNA transcripts. For the first round of RT-PCR on the TCR CDR3, the HTBI primer set was used together with the Qiagen OneStep RT-PCR kit. TCRdb handled the public reads itself, with Q25 trimming in fastp and clone calling in MiXCR, and kept productive beta chains. Each record represents a unique CDR3 protein, reported with the most common genes and DNA among its rows. The sample profile shows some 460,000 distinct CDR3 sequences; approximately 14% of them were found once. The ten largest clones take up 11% to 15% of the sample. The material sequenced was blood. The receptors stem from a woman younger than 30 with Graves' hyperthyroidism.

This chain connects TRBV6-1 to TRBJ2-2, with unresolved D. CDR1 is MNHNS, CDR2 SASEGT, per germline. V lost 5 bases and J 4 bases, leaving 14 bases between the germline ends. This CDR3 region has 15 residues. The CDR3 loop is CASSTPGWVTGELFF. The CDR3, as DNA: TGTGCCAGCAGTACACCCGGCTGGGTCACCGGGGAGCTGTTTTTT.

The chain couples TRBV9 to TRBJ2-7; D is perhaps TRBD2 (6 bases). V was pared by 4 bases and J by 2 bases, with 13 bases between. The CDR3 loop spans 14 amino acids. CDR1 and CDR2 from the germline V gene are SGDLS and YYNGEE. CDR3 coding DNA: TGTGCCAGCAGCTTCGGGGACTCAACCTACGAGCAGTACTTC. It yields the protein CASSFGDSTYEQYF.

The V gene is TRBV20-1, the J gene TRBJ1-5; D is uncertain. Germline lookup yields CDR1 DFQATT and CDR2 SNEGSKA (reference sequence). The CDR3 covers 14 residues. V shed 0 bases and J shed 6 bases, with 12 bases lying between them. The CDR3 here is CSARDKKGTQPQHF. The CDR3 DNA is TGCAGTGCTAGAGATAAGAAGGGAACTCAGCCCCAGCATTTT.

This clonotype was observed at least ten times. This sequence joins TRBV11-2 and TRBJ2-7; TRBD2 agrees at 11 bases. This CDR3 is built from 17 residues. The V segment lost 6 bases and the J segment 1 base; nucleotides outside the gene matches: 11. Per germline, CDR1 SGHAT and CDR2 FQNNGV. The CDR3 region has the DNA TGTGCCAGCAGTTTTAACCAGTGGACTAGCGGGTCCTACGAGCAGTACTTC. As protein: CASSFNQWTSGSYEQYF.

For this clonotype: One base away lies a much larger clone, so this may be a sequencing read error. Because it lacks the conserved phenylalanine or tryptophan at the end, this CDR3 is likely a read error. V usage is TRBV6-2 or TRBV6-3 and J usage is TRBJ2-7, with D unclear. CDR1 is MNHEY and CDR2 is SVGEGT in the germline V gene. The CDR3 loop spans 11 amino acids. V was pared by 6 bases and J by 5 bases, with 8 bases between. CDR3 DNA: TGTGCCAGCAGCCCAGGTAACGAGCAGTACCTC. Its translation: CASSPGNEQYL.

The V call is TRBV20-1, the J call TRBJ2-2; D tentatively reads TRBD1 or TRBD2 (5 bases each). In germline, CDR1 is DFQATT, CDR2 SNEGSKA (reference sequence). V was cut by 0 bases and J by 7 bases, with 18 bases left in between. This CDR3 is built from 16 residues. The CDR3 coding sequence is TGCAGTGCTAGAGACCCGGGCCGGGGCTACGGCGGGGAGCTGTTTTTT. This gives the protein CSARDPGRGYGGELFF.

The CDR3 DNA is TGCGCCAGCAGCCAAGATTGGACAGGGGGGACAAATACGCAGTATTTT. This translates into CASSQDWTGGTNTQYF. The chain joins TRBV4-3 to TRBJ2-3; TRBD1 agrees at 10 bases. The CDR3 consists of 16 residues. Per germline, CDR1 LGHNA and CDR2 YSLEER. The V segment lost 0 bases and the J segment 7 bases; nucleotides outside the gene matches: 7.

This clonotype was found many times. J is TRBJ1-1 and V is TRBV19, with D unclear. The CDR3 has 14 residues. Trimming took off 6 bases at V and 5 bases at J, with 16 bases between the two ends. Per germline, CDR1 LNHDA and CDR2 SQIVND (reference sequence). DNA for the CDR3: TGTGCCAGTAGCTCGGGCCAAACGTGGACTGAAGCTTTCTTT. Encoded protein: CASSSGQTWTEAFF.

This clonotype was seen ten or more times. The chain uses TRBV7-2 and TRBJ1-2; D remains unclear. The germline V gene encodes CDR1 SGHTA and CDR2 FQGNSA. The CDR3 has 12 amino acids. V was clipped by 2 bases and J by 4 bases, with 5 bases between them. Here the CDR3 DNA reads TGTGCCAGCAGCTTATCTTTCTATGGCTACACCTTC. Amino acids: CASSLSFYGYTF.

This clonotype was picked up a small number of times. CDR3 nucleotides: TGTGCCAGCAGCTTAGGGCTCCGGGGACAGGGGAACAATGAGCAGTTCTTC. Protein sequence: CASSLGLRGQGNNEQFF. The chain uses TRBV7-9 and TRBJ2-1; 10 positions agree with TRBD1. CDR1 and CDR2 from the germline V gene are SEHNR and FQNEAQ (reference sequence). CDR3 length: 17 residues. Germline trimming cut 1 base from V and 5 bases from J; bases unmatched to any gene: 8.

The chain couples TRBV9 to TRBJ2-7, with 12 bases identical to TRBD1. The CDR3 covers 16 residues. The J segment lost 6 bases and the V segment lost 0 bases, leaving 7 bases of the junction unmatched. CDR1 SGDLS and CDR2 YYNGEE come from the germline V gene. CDR3 DNA sequence: TGTGCCAGCAGCGTAGACCCCGGGGACAGGGGGCGCGAGCAGTACTTC. It specifies CASSVDPGDRGREQYF.

This clonotype was detected ten times or more. The V call is TRBV20-1, the J call TRBJ2-1; 8 bases match TRBD2. The ends lost 3 bases at V and 3 bases at J; junction bases unmatched: 7. The length of the CDR3 is 15 residues. Germline V CDR1 and CDR2: DFQATT, SNEGSKA (reference sequence). This CDR3 reads CSASPLRGDYNEQFF. As DNA, the CDR3 is TGCAGTGCTAGCCCCCTGCGGGGGGACTACAATGAGCAGTTCTTC.

This clonotype was seen many times. This chain links TRBV28 with TRBJ1-2; D unresolved. The germline V gene encodes CDR1 MDHEN and CDR2 SYDVKM. CDR3 size: 12 residues. Trimming shortened V by 3 bases and J by 8 bases, and 10 bases separated the two germline ends. CDR3 protein: CASSFARGGYTF. In DNA, the CDR3 is TGTGCCAGCAGTTTCGCTCGAGGAGGCTACACCTTC.

This clonotype showed up many times. This chain links TRBV5-1 with TRBJ2-1, with 13 bases identical to TRBD2. The CDR3 runs 17 residues. Trimming removed 2 bases from V and 5 bases from J; junction bases left unmatched: 7. Germline V CDR1 and CDR2: SGHRS, YFSETQ. The CDR3 sequence is CASSFQGTSGKHNEQFF. The CDR3 DNA reads TGCGCCAGCAGCTTTCAAGGGACTAGCGGGAAGCACAATGAGCAGTTCTTC.

This clonotype came up once. The chain uses TRBV24-1 and TRBJ1-5; 7 bases align to TRBD1. This CDR3 has 16 amino acids. The germline gives CDR1 KGHDR, CDR2 SFDVKD. The V segment lost 9 bases and the J segment 0 bases; nucleotides outside the gene matches: 10. The CDR3 coding sequence is TGTGCCACCGCCAAGGGACAGAGCACTAGCAATCAGCCCCAGCATTTT. Its translation: CATAKGQSTSNQPQHF.

This chain uses TRBV10-3 with TRBJ1-1; the match to TRBD1 covers 9 bases. The CDR3 has 13 amino acids. Germline CDR1 reads ENHRY; CDR2 reads SYGVKD. The V segment lost 7 bases and the J segment 8 bases; nucleotides outside the gene matches: 8. Here the CDR3 DNA reads TGTGCCATCAATTTCGACAGGGGGGGCGAAGCTTTCTTT. It codes for CAINFDRGGEAFF.

This chain links TRBV25-1 with TRBJ2-7; 8 bases match TRBD2. J was trimmed by 3 bases and V by 2 bases; bases with no gene match: 6. The CDR3 is 15 amino acids. Looked up from germline, CDR1 is MGHDK and CDR2 is SYGVNS. The chain's CDR3 is CASSEKSGGGYEQYF. The CDR3, as DNA: TGTGCCAGCAGTGAAAAGAGCGGGGGCGGCTACGAGCAGTACTTC.

This clonotype was counted many times. The chain couples TRBV20-1 to TRBJ2-5; the D gene is possibly TRBD2 (6 bases). V was shortened by 2 bases and J by 1 base, with 11 bases between the two germline ends. CDR3 length: 14 amino acids. Germline lookup yields CDR1 DFQATT and CDR2 SNEGSKA (reference sequence). CDR3 sequence (DNA): TGCAGTGCTAGACAGGGAGGATTCCAAGAGACCCAGTACTTC. Translated: CSARQGGFQETQYF.

This clonotype has ten or more counts. The genes are TRBV15 and TRBJ1-2; D is uncertain. V was pared by 4 bases and J by 3 bases, with 9 bases between. The CDR3 has 13 amino acids. Per germline, CDR1 LNHNV and CDR2 YYDKDF (reference sequence). CDR3 DNA sequence: TGTGCCACCAGCAAGGCCTGGGACTATGGCTACACCTTC. It translates to CATSKAWDYGYTF.

This clonotype was found many times. V usage is TRBV7-3 and J usage is TRBJ2-1; 11 nucleotides agree with TRBD2. CDR3 length: 16 amino acids. After removal of 3 bases from V and 2 bases from J, the junction contained 3 bases not matched to a gene. Germline values: CDR1 SGHTA, CDR2 FQGTGA. The CDR3 protein is CASSLTSGVTYNEQFF. CDR3 nucleotides: TGTGCCAGCAGCTTGACTAGCGGGGTTACCTACAATGAGCAGTTCTTC.

This clonotype has ten or more counts. J is TRBJ2-1 and V is TRBV20-1, with 9 bases matching TRBD2. The CDR3 has 15 residues. The V gene end was trimmed by 4 bases and the J gene end by 5 bases; junction bases not matched to a gene: 9. From germline, CDR1 is DFQATT and CDR2 SNEGSKA (reference sequence). DNA for the CDR3: TGCAGTGCTACTTTCCCTAGCGGGACCGACAATGAGCAGTTCTTC. Translation: CSATFPSGTDNEQFF.

The sample holds many counts of this clonotype. The chain links TRBV5-1 to TRBJ2-7, with a possible D match to TRBD1 (6 bases). Trimming cost V 4 bases and J 2 bases, with 13 bases left between them. This CDR3 has 14 residues. CDR1 and CDR2 (germline): SGHRS, YFSETQ. Here the CDR3 DNA reads TGCGCCAGCAGCCCCCCCCGGGACACCTACGAGCAGTACTTC. It is translated as CASSPPRDTYEQYF.

This clonotype showed up many times. The V and J genes are TRBV6-1 and TRBJ2-1; D perhaps matches TRBD2 (7 bases). This CDR3 comprises 14 residues. The germline gives CDR1 MNHNS, CDR2 SASEGT. The V end lost 5 bases, the J end lost 7 bases, and 15 bases lay between the germline ends. CDR3 sequence reads: CASSRPGGRNEQFF. The CDR3 DNA is TGTGCCAGCAGTCGCCCGGGGGGCCGAAATGAGCAGTTCTTC.

A few counts support this clonotype. This chain links TRBV18 with TRBJ2-7; D is unclear. The length of the CDR3 is 15 residues. The V end lost 4 bases, the J end lost 0 bases, and 13 bases lay between the germline ends. Germline loops: CDR1 KGHSH, CDR2 LQKENI. CDR3 DNA sequence: TGTGCCAGCTCACACGCTCAGGCGACCTCCTACGAGCAGTACTTC. It translates to CASSHAQATSYEQYF.

This clonotype was counted at least ten times. The rearrangement links TRBV12-3 or TRBV12-4 to TRBJ2-3, with 8 bases lining up with TRBD2. The CDR3 is 16 residues long. V lost 0 bases and J lost 4; bases outside the gene matches: 6. The CDR3 is CASSLASGIFADTQYF. The CDR3 DNA is TGTGCCAGCAGTTTAGCTAGCGGGATATTTGCAGATACGCAGTATTTT.

V gene TRBV2 combines with J gene TRBJ2-1; TRBD2 agrees at 14 bases. Germline CDR1 reads SNHLY; CDR2 reads FYNNEI. This CDR3 has 21 amino acids. V was pared by 2 bases and J by 0 bases, with 12 bases of the junction left unmatched. In nucleotides, the CDR3 is TGTGCCAGCAGTGAAACCAGGGGGACTAGCGGGGGCTTAAGCTCCTACAATGAGCAGTTCTTC. Translation: CASSETRGTSGGLSSYNEQFF.

Concerning this clonotype: Just one base apart from a much larger clone, this may be a read error. The genes are TRBV6-2 or TRBV6-3 and TRBJ2-7; possibly TRBD1 for D (7 bases). Germline assignment: CDR1 MNHEY and CDR2 SVGEGT. The CDR3 consists of 13 residues. The CDR3 region has the DNA TGTTCCAGCGTCAGGGGGGACTCCTACGAGCAGTACTTC. Translating it yields CSSVRGDSYEQYF.

This clonotype has a count of ten or more. V is TRBV12-3 or TRBV12-4 and J is TRBJ1-5; D is uncertain. The CDR3 runs 16 residues. V was clipped by 6 bases and J by 4 bases, with 19 bases between them. Here the CDR3 DNA reads TGTGCCAGCAGCTCCTCGGCAGGCCAGCGTAATCAGCCCCAGCATTTT. Protein: CASSSSAGQRNQPQHF.

This clonotype was counted only a few times. As DNA, the CDR3 is TGTGCCAGCAGCTTAAGACTAGCTGGGGAGCTGTTTTTT. Translating it yields CASSLRLAGELFF. V is TRBV7-6 and J is TRBJ2-2; 7 bases are a match to TRBD2. The CDR3 loop spans 13 amino acids. The V gene's germline CDR1 is SGHVS and CDR2 FNYEAQ. Trimming at V came to 2 bases and at J to 8 bases, leaving 2 bases not matched to a gene. Full variable domain (missing parts from reference TRBV7-6 and TRBJ2-2): GAGVSQSPRYKVTKRGQDVALRCDPISGHVSLYWYRQALGQGPEFLTYFNYEAQQDKSGLPNDRFSAERPEGSISTLTIQRTEQRDSAMYRCASSLRLAGELFFGEGSRLTVL.

Regarding this clonotype: A much larger clone lies a single base off, so this may be a read error. The CDR3 coding sequence is TGCGCCAGCAGCCCCTCGACTAGCGGAGACAATGAGCAGTACTTC. It specifies CASSPSTSGDNEQYF. The chain joins TRBV5-1 to TRBJ2-1; 9 positions agree with TRBD2. The J call may be wrong; the DNA end is better matched by TRBJ2-7. The germline CDR1 and CDR2 sequences are SGHRS and YFSETQ. The CDR3 consists of 15 residues.

This clonotype has only one observation. The chain has TRBV14 and TRBJ2-5; a possible D gene is TRBD2 (6 bases). The CDR3 loop spans 17 amino acids. Germline lookup yields CDR1 SGHDN and CDR2 FVKESK. V lost 4 bases to trimming and J lost 1 base, with 19 bases between them. The CDR3 region has the DNA TGTGCCAGCAGCCCACCACTCCTCGCTAGCGTCCAAGAGACCCAGTACTTC. This gives the protein CASSPPLLASVQETQYF.

The chain links TRBV28 to TRBJ1-4; TRBD1 is a possible D gene (6 bases). CDR1 is MDHEN and CDR2 is SYDVKM in the germline V gene. The CDR3 loop spans 16 amino acids. The V end lost 2 bases, the J end lost 5 bases, and 15 bases lay between the germline ends. The CDR3 DNA reads as TGTGCCAGCAGTTTACTCTCCGGGACATGGAATGAAAAACTGTTTTTT. This sequence encodes CASSLLSGTWNEKLFF.